Detailed here is one T cell receptor beta chain. Its cognate antigen is unknown. The entry originates in a study of post-analysis software for immune sequencing data. Notes on the study in general: With F measure, samples from one preparation batch clustered together strongly. When patients were compared with controls, about five TRBV segments were more frequent, TRBV5-6, TRBV5-1 and TRBV20-1 among them.

Sequencing libraries made from TCR beta cDNA carried unique molecular identifiers. Some 500,000 cDNA molecules were obtained per 1 to 10 million input T cells. TCRdb passed the PCR reads through MiXCR, listing each CDR3 protein once. The table records hundreds of thousands of distinct CDR3 sequences, 25% to 30% of them present only once. The V gene end was trimmed by 4 bases and the J gene end by 5 bases; junction bases not matched to a gene: 10. CDR1 SGHTA and CDR2 FQGNSA come from the germline V gene. This CDR3 region has 16 residues. This receptor was obtained from a girl aged 10-17 years with multiple sclerosis. The gene calls are TRBV7-2 and TRBJ2-7; the match to TRBD2 covers 11 bases. Input material: blood. As DNA, the CDR3 is TGTGCCAGCAGCTGGCAAGGACTAGCGGGCGCCCACGAGCAGTACTTC. It codes for CASSWQGLAGAHEQYF.